This T cell receptor beta chain was identified during a study of identical twins. Study outcomes and limitations: Zero-insertion findings could be partly confounded by invariant cells (MAIT and iNKT cells). Models predicted too little out-of-frame TCR alpha sharing in monozygotic twins. The conclusions drew on cross-sectional statistical analysis instead of tracking the same donors. The degree of excess twin sharing was weaker in beta out-of-frame sequences.

Notes on this clonotype: Its antigen is as yet unknown.

Germline V gives CDR1 DFQATT, CDR2 SNEGSKA (reference sequence). The CDR3 is 12 residues long. V lost 7 bases to trimming and J lost 5 bases; unmatched junction nucleotides: 6. TCRdb analysed the 5' RACE reads with MiXCR anew, one entry per CDR3 protein. Of roughly 1,500,000 distinct CDR3 sequences in the sample, more than 30% were seen once. The specimen was cord blood. The chain has TRBV20-1 and TRBJ2-7; 9 nucleotides line up with TRBD1. The receptor was derived from a newborn girl in good health. The CDR3 region has the DNA TGCAGTGTTACCGGGACAGGGAACGAGCAGTACTTC. It yields the protein CSVTGTGNEQYF.